The 2 T cell receptor beta chains in this list originate from one sample, sequenced in a study of vaccination and CD4 T cells after COVID-19. Regarding treatment: roughly 11-day PBMC culture with coronavirus spike peptide pools or control peptides (ViraFEST assay). Antigens for these TCRs are unknown. Cultured CD4+ T-cell DNA underwent Oncomine TCR Beta short-read sequencing. TCRdb passed the PCR reads through MiXCR, listing each CDR3 protein once. The sample includes roughly 21,000 distinct CDR3 sequences, approximately 67% seen only once; the top ten take 23%. The input for sequencing was CD4+ T cells from blood, cultured in vitro, taken before SARS-CoV-2 vaccination. These receptors came from a human donor who received a COVID-19 vaccine.

This chain uses TRBV7-2 with TRBJ1-1, with D perhaps matching TRBD1 (6 bases). CDR1 and CDR2 (germline): SGHTA, FQGNSA. Trimming removed 1 base at V and 7 bases at J, with 13 bases between. This CDR3 comprises 14 residues. CDR3 in DNA: TGTGCCAGCAGCTTAGGGGGGCGCGGGAATGAAGCTTTCTTT. It yields the protein CASSLGGRGNEAFF.

This chain uses TRBV5-1 with TRBJ1-4; tentative D call: TRBD1 (5 bases). Germline V gives CDR1 SGHRS, CDR2 YFSETQ. V gave up 0 bases and J gave up 14 bases, with 14 bases separating them. CDR3 length: 13 amino acids. CDR3 DNA: TGCGCCAGCAGCTTGGTGACAGATGCGAGGCTGTTTTTT. Translation gives CASSLVTDARLFF.